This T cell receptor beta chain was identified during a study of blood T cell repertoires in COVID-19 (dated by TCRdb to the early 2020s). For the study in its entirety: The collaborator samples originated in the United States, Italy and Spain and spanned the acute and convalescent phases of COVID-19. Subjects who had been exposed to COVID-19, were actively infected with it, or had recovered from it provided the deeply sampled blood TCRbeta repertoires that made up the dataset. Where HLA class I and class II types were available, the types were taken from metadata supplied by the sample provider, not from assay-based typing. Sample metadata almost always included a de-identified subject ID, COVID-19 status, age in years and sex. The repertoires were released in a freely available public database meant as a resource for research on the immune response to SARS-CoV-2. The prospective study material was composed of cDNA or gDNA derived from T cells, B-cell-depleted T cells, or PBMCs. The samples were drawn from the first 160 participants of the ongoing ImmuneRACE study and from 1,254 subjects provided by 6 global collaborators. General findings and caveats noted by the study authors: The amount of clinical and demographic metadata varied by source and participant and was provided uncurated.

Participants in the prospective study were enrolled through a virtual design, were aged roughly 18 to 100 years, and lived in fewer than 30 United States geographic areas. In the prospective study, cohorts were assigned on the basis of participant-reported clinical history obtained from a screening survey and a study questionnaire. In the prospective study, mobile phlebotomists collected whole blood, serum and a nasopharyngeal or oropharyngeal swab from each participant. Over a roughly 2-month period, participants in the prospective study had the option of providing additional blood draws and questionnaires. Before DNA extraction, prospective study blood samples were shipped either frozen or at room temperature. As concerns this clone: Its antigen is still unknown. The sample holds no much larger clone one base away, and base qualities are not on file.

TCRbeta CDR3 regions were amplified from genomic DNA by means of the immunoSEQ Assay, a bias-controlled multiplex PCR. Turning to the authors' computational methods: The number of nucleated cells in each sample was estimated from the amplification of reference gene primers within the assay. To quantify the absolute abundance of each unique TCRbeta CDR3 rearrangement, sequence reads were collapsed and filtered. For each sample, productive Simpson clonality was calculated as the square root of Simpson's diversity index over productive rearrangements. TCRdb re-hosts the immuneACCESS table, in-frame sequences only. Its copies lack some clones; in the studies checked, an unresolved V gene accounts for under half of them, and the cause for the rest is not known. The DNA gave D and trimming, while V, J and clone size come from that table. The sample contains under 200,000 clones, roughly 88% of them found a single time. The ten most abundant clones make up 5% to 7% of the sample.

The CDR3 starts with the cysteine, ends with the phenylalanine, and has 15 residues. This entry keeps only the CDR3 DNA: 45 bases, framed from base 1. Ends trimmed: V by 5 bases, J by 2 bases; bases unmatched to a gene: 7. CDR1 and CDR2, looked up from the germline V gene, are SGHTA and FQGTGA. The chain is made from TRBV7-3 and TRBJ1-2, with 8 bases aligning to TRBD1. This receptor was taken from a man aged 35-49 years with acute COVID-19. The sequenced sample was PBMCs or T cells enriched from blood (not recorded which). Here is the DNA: TGTGCCAGCAGCCAGGGGGCAGGGTCAAACTATGGCTACACCTTC. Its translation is CASSQGAGSNYGYTF.